This T cell receptor beta chain was found in a study of T cells in localized non-small cell lung cancer (dated by TCRdb to 2018 to 2020). Describing the broader study: The study examined T cell repertoires in a few hundred patients with early-stage NSCLC and compared tumors with uninvolved tumor-adjacent lungs. The cohort comprised some 220 treatment-naïve NSCLC patients with resected, localized lung tumors. A mean age of about 66 years was recorded for the NSCLC patients, of whom under 150 were male and about a hundred were female. Broader findings and caveats from the paper: Higher T cell density in blood was associated with longer overall survival, whereas higher clonality in adjacent lung was associated with shorter survival. Because multi-region sequencing of the tumors was not done, intratumor heterogeneity could not be ruled out. Uninvolved tumor-adjacent lung showed the highest T cell clonality, higher than tumor, which suggests more focused antigenic responses in the uninvolved tumor-adjacent lung. Of the top 100 tumor clones, a median of roughly 57 were detected in paired uninvolved adjacent lung; about 26 were also among that lung's top 100. Since the design was exploratory, TCR variables were selected using unadjusted p-values with no false-discovery rate correction.

On this clone: The specificity of this receptor is unknown. No base-level quality is on record; no much larger clone is a single base apart.

TCR beta CDR3 regions were sequenced from DNA using the immunoSEQ Assay. In the paper's pipeline: T cell density was computed as TCR beta template counts normalized to usable DNA estimated by amplifying housekeeping genes. Richness was estimated with the preseqR package, extrapolating to 400,000 templates for PBMC samples and 120,000 templates for tissue samples. Clonality was defined as one minus Pielou's evenness. Tissue-enriched TCRs were identified by differential abundance testing using productive amino-acid clonotypes, minimum total count 5 and alpha 0.1. Repertoire overlap between compartments was quantified with the Jaccard Index and Morisita Overlap Index. GLIPH clustered TCR beta CDR3s with public tetramer-defined viral CDR3s; viral motifs required at least three viral sequences plus V-gene enrichment. Held by TCRdb, this immuneACCESS table contains in-frame sequences only and omits some clones. Under half of the omission traces to an unresolved V gene where checked; the cause of the rest is unknown. D and trimming come from the DNA, and the V and J calls and clone size come from that table. This sample is represented by about 3,400 clones; approximately 28% of them were singletons. The ten largest make up roughly 15% of the sample.

CDR1 and CDR2 (SGHNT, YENEEA) derive from the germline V gene. Taken from cysteine to phenylalanine, the CDR3 has 15 residues. Only the CDR3 DNA is retained, 45 bases long and in frame from the first base. V is reduced by 6 bases and J by 7 bases, leaving a spacing of 19 bases between them. At diagnosis, peripheral blood, uninvolved tumor-adjacent lung and tumor were collected and stored as a combination of fresh-frozen and FFPE material. This clonotype was obtained from a female donor over 55 with stage I lung adenocarcinoma. The specimen was lung tumor tissue, collected before any cancer treatment. The chain was built from TRBV11-3 and TRBJ1-5; TRBD1 might be the D gene, on 6 matching bases. The DNA reads as follows: TGTGCCAGCAGTTCAGGTATGGCAGGGGAACAGCCCCAGCATTTT. Translated, it reads CASSSGMAGEQPQHF.